The clone carrying this T cell receptor (beta chain) was seen a few times. The target antigen is unknown. These data originate in a study of cytomegalovirus exposure and HLA in healthy donors. The PCR made use of 60 Vbeta and 13 Jbeta primers. As originally analysed: Unique TCR beta chains numbered roughly 84 million in a later analysis, with approximately 10 million shared. The assay was immunoSEQ multiplex PCR, and TCRdb's table has in-frame clones only and misses some. Clone size and the V and J calls come from that table; the DNA yielded D and trimming. The repertoire holds about 140,000 clones, with roughly 80% as singletons. CDR1 ENHRY and CDR2 SYGVKD come from the germline V gene. Germline trimming cut 8 bases from V and 6 bases from J; bases unmatched to any gene: 12. This CDR3 spans 16 amino acids. Study-wide results and limits: TCR beta chain V- and J-gene trimming was linked, in a later analysis, to a missense variant in DCLRE1C. A few chains tied to CMV proved CMV antigen-specific in vitro.

The material sequenced was PBMCs. The V and J genes are TRBV10-3 and TRBJ2-2, with 10 bases matching TRBD2. The TCR sequence derives from a man aged 30 to 39 in good health and CMV-seronegative. The DNA of the CDR3 is TGTGCCATCCGATTAGCGGGAGGCTCTTCTCCCGGGGAGCTGTTTTTT. It is translated as CAIRLAGGSSPGELFF.